The 17 T cell receptor beta chains below were found in one sample sequenced in a study of cytomegalovirus exposure and HLA in healthy donors. It was with 60 Vbeta and 13 Jbeta primers that the PCR ran. The method was immunoSEQ multiplex PCR; TCRdb's version includes in-frame clones alone and lacks a portion of them. Of over 150,000 clones in the sample, around 79% were seen once. The sample comprised PBMCs. All receptors come from a man aged 25-45 years in good health and CMV-seropositive.

This clone was detected only once. Here the CDR3 DNA reads TGTGCCAGCAGTTACTCGACAGGGGGCACCGGGGAGCTGTTTTTT. This translates into CASSYSTGGTGELFF. The chain carries TRBV6-5 and TRBJ2-2; 9 nucleotides match TRBD1. The germline V gene encodes CDR1 MNHEY and CDR2 SVGAGI. J gave up 4 bases and V 0 bases, and 0 bases lay outside the gene matches. The CDR3 contains 15 residues.

The chain uses TRBV6-1 and TRBJ1-5; 8 bases align to TRBD1. Germline V lookup: CDR1 MNHNS, CDR2 SASEGT. The CDR3 runs to 14 residues. Losses at the gene ends were 6 bases for V and 7 bases for J; bases not matched to a gene: 8. CDR3 sequence (DNA): TGTGCCAGCAGATTGACAGGGGCCAACCAGCCCCAGCATTTT. Amino acids: CASRLTGANQPQHF.

The V gene is TRBV5-1, the J gene TRBJ2-1; possibly TRBD2 for D (6 bases). The V gene's germline CDR1 is SGHRS and CDR2 YFSETQ. The CDR3 runs 12 residues. Trimming took off 4 bases at V and 7 bases at J, with 9 bases between the two ends. This CDR3 reads CASSQEGNEQFF. CDR3 coding DNA: TGCGCCAGCAGCCAGGAGGGGAATGAGCAGTTCTTC.

The rearrangement joins TRBV10-2 to TRBJ2-1; no definite D call. This CDR3 has 15 residues. The germline gives CDR1 WSHSY, CDR2 SAAADI. The V and J ends lost 4 bases and 1 base respectively, with 11 bases between them. The CDR3 reads CASSATLGSYNEQFF. CDR3 DNA: TGCGCCAGCAGTGCGACTCTAGGATCCTACAATGAGCAGTTCTTC.

The gene calls are TRBV29-1 and TRBJ1-2, with D possibly being TRBD1 (6 bases). Germline lookup yields CDR1 SQVTM and CDR2 ANQGSEA. The CDR3 is 16 amino acids. V was trimmed by 6 bases and J by 4 bases, leaving 24 bases between them. The DNA for the CDR3 is TGCAGCGTCGGGAAACGGGACACCCGAGCCGGCTATGGCTACACCTTC. Encoded protein: CSVGKRDTRAGYGYTF.

The chain uses TRBV4-1 and TRBJ1-2; tentative D call: TRBD1 (6 bases). The CDR3 is made up of 15 amino acids. Per germline, CDR1 MGHRA and CDR2 YSYEKL. Trimming stripped 3 bases from V and 2 bases from J, with 13 bases between. The CDR3 DNA sequence: TGCGCCAGCAGCCATGAATGGGGGCCGAACTATGGCTACACCTTC. It encodes CASSHEWGPNYGYTF.

The chain is built from TRBV4-2 and TRBJ2-7, with D perhaps TRBD2 (6 bases). Germline V gene data show CDR1 as LGHNA and CDR2 as YNFKEQ. There are 14 residues in the CDR3. V gave up 4 bases and J gave up 7 bases, with 17 bases separating them. As DNA, the CDR3 is TGTGCCAGCAGCCCCCGGGACTGGGAAGAGGAGCAGTACTTC. Translating it yields CASSPRDWEEEQYF.

This clone has more than one count but fewer than ten. The chain employs TRBV5-4 and TRBJ2-1; 11 bases align to TRBD2. Germline CDR1 is SGHNT and CDR2 is YYREEE (reference sequence). The V and J ends lost 5 bases and 6 bases, in that order; junction bases with no gene match: 7. The CDR3 has 15 amino acids. CDR3 loop: CASRVSGGASNEQFF. Here the CDR3 DNA reads TGTGCCAGCAGGGTTAGCGGGGGGGCCTCCAATGAGCAGTTCTTC.

V gene TRBV15 combines with J gene TRBJ2-3, with TRBD2 matching 10 bases. Trimming took 0 bases from V and 2 from J; bases not matched to a gene: 5. Germline V lookup: CDR1 LNHNV, CDR2 YYDKDF (reference sequence). There are 17 residues in the CDR3. DNA for the CDR3: TGTGCCACCAGCAGAGAACGAGCGGGGGGGATCACAGATACGCAGTATTTT. This translates into CATSRERAGGITDTQYF.

The chain carries TRBV4-2 and TRBJ2-1, with 9 nucleotides matching TRBD2. The CDR3 runs 16 residues. Germline trimming cut 5 bases from V and 9 bases from J; bases unmatched to any gene: 14. From germline, CDR1 is LGHNA and CDR2 YNFKEQ. CDR3 in DNA: TGTGCCAGCAGCGCATCCGGGACTAGCTTTACGAGTGAGCAGTTCTTC. Its protein product is CASSASGTSFTSEQFF.

The chain is built from TRBV9 and TRBJ1-1, with 10 nucleotides matching TRBD1. The CDR3 is 17 amino acids. Trimming cost V 0 bases and J 3 bases; bases outside gene matches: 8. Per the germline V gene, CDR1 is SGDLS and CDR2 is YYNGEE. CDR3 coding DNA: TGTGCCAGCAGCGTAGGACAGGGGGCTCGGTGGGACACTGAAGCTTTCTTT. This codes for CASSVGQGARWDTEAFF.

The chain carries TRBV27 and TRBJ1-1; TRBD1 matches at 8 bases. Germline assignment: CDR1 MNHEY and CDR2 SMNVEV (reference sequence). J was trimmed by 6 bases and V by 9 bases; bases with no gene match: 9. The length of the CDR3 is 13 residues. The CDR3 DNA sequence: TGTGCCAGACCCCAGGACAGGGCCTCTGAAGCTTTCTTT. Translated: CARPQDRASEAFF.

V gene TRBV7-9 combines with J gene TRBJ1-6; D is undetermined. The CDR3 runs to 13 residues. The germline V and J ends were trimmed by 5 bases and 8 bases, with 10 bases remaining between them. The germline CDR1 and CDR2 sequences are SEHNR and FQNEAQ (reference sequence). The CDR3 protein is CASSLAYDSPLHF. The CDR3 DNA sequence: TGTGCCAGCAGCCTGGCTTATGATTCACCCCTCCACTTT.

V and J are TRBV19 and TRBJ1-1; 9 bases line up with TRBD1. Germline V CDR1 and CDR2: LNHDA, SQIVND (reference sequence). Germline trimming cut 4 bases from V and 5 bases from J; bases unmatched to any gene: 5. The CDR3 has 14 residues. This CDR3 reads CASSRQGEGTEAFF. CDR3 sequence (DNA): TGTGCCAGTAGTAGACAGGGGGAGGGTACTGAAGCTTTCTTT.

The chain carries TRBV10-1 and TRBJ2-1; weak D call: TRBD1 (7 bases). Germline-derived CDR1 and CDR2 are WNHNN and SYGVQD (reference sequence). Trimming took 3 bases from V and 9 from J, leaving 18 bases between them. The CDR3 loop spans 15 amino acids. In nucleotides, the CDR3 is TGCGCCAGCAGTGACGGGACAGTGGGACTGGGTGAGCAGTTCTTC. Its protein is CASSDGTVGLGEQFF.

V is TRBV9 and J is TRBJ2-1; a weak D match, TRBD1 (7 bases). V was pared by 0 bases and J by 4 bases, with 14 bases between. Germline-derived CDR1 and CDR2 are SGDLS and YYNGEE. The CDR3 loop spans 16 amino acids. This CDR3 is CASSVEWQGGYNEQFF. CDR3 nucleotide sequence: TGTGCCAGCAGCGTAGAATGGCAGGGGGGATACAATGAGCAGTTCTTC.

This chain connects TRBV10-3 to TRBJ2-3; 7 positions agree with TRBD1. The V segment lost 10 bases and the J segment 1 base; nucleotides outside the gene matches: 11. This CDR3 is 15 amino acids long. Germline V gives CDR1 ENHRY, CDR2 SYGVKD. CDR3 bases: TGTGCCACCCACCCGACAGGGTCGGGCACAGATACGCAGTATTTT. It is translated as CATHPTGSGTDTQYF.